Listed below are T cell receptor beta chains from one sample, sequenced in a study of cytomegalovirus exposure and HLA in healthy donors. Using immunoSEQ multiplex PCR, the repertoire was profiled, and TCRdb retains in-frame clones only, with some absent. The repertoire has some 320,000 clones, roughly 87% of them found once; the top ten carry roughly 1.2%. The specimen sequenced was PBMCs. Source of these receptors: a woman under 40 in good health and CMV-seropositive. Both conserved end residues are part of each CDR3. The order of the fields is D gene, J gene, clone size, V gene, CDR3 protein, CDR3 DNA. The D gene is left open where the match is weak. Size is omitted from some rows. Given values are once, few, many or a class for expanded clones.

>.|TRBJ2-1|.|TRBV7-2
CASSKTAESYNEQFF
TGTGCCAGCAGCAAAACAGCGGAATCTTACAATGAGCAGTTCTTC
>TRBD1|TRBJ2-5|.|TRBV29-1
CSVGRGGAETQYF
TGCAGCGTTGGCCGAGGGGGCGCCGAGACCCAGTACTTC
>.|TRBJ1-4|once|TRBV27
CASSLKAIATNEKLFF
TGTGCCAGCAGTTTAAAGGCGATTGCAACTAATGAAAAACTGTTTTTT
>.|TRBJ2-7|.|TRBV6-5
CASSYGAGYEQYF
TGTGCCAGCAGTTATGGTGCGGGATACGAGCAGTACTTC
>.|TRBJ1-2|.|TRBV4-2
CASSQETVYGYTF
TGTGCCAGCAGCCAGGAGACCGTCTATGGCTACACCTTC
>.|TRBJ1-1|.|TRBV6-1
CASSEPPHGAEAFF
TGTGCCAGCAGTGAACCGCCGCATGGCGCTGAAGCTTTCTTT
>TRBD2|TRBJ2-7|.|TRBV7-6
CASSLMASGVHEQYF
TGTGCCAGCAGCTTAATGGCTAGCGGGGTCCACGAGCAGTACTTC
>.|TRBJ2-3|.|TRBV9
CASSVTQWTVGTDTQYF
TGTGCCAGCAGCGTAACCCAATGGACAGTTGGCACAGATACGCAGTATTTT
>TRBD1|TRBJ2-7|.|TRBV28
CASSTDRGNEQYF
TGTGCCAGCAGTACGGACAGGGGCAACGAGCAGTACTTC
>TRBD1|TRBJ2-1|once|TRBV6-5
CASSWGQGAGEQFF
TGTGCCAGCAGTTGGGGACAGGGGGCAGGTGAGCAGTTCTTC
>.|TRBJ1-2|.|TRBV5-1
CASSPSLLTGEYGYTF
TGCGCCAGCAGCCCCTCCCTCTTAACCGGAGAATATGGCTACACCTTC
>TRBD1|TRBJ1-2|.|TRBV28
CASSGTGSNYGYTF
TGTGCCAGCAGCGGGACAGGATCTAACTATGGCTACACCTTC
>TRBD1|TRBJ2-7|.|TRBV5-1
CASSFTGGYEQYF
TGCGCCAGCAGCTTTACAGGGGGGTACGAGCAGTACTTC
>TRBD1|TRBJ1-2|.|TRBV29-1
CSGGTGANYGYTF
TGCAGCGGGGGGACAGGGGCCAACTATGGCTACACCTTC
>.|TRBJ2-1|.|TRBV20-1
CSAVYNEQFF
TGCAGTGCAGTGTACAATGAGCAGTTCTTC
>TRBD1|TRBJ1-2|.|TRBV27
CASTRTGGSYGYTF
TGTGCCAGCACGCGGACAGGGGGTAGCTATGGCTACACCTTC
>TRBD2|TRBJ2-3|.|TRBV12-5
CASGLVTAGDTDTQYF
TGTGCTAGTGGTTTGGTTACTGCGGGGGACACAGATACGCAGTATTTT
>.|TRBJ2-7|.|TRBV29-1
CSVELGGYYEQYF
TGCAGCGTTGAATTGGGCGGCTACTACGAGCAGTACTTC
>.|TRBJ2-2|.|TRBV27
CASSLLWRGSSTGELFF
TGTGCCAGCAGTTTATTGTGGCGGGGTAGTAGCACCGGGGAGCTGTTTTTT
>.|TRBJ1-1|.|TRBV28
CASSSSPRGANTEAFF
TGTGCCAGCAGTTCATCACCCAGGGGCGCAAACACTGAAGCTTTCTTT
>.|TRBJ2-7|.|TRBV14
CASSQDSRGPPLEQYF
TGTGCCAGCAGCCAAGATTCACGCGGACCTCCACTCGAGCAGTACTTC
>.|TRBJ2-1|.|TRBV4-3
CASSQDLSRGPGWDEQFF
TGCGCCAGCAGCCAAGATCTTAGTCGCGGACCCGGGTGGGATGAGCAGTTCTTC
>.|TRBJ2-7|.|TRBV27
CASSSGARYEQYF
TGTGCCAGCAGTTCCGGGGCCCGGTACGAGCAGTACTTC
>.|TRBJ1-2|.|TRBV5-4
CASSESTGIYGYTF
TGTGCCAGCAGCGAATCGACAGGAATCTATGGCTACACCTTC
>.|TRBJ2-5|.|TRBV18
CASSPPGGETQYF
TGTGCCAGCTCACCACCAGGGGGGGAGACCCAGTACTTC
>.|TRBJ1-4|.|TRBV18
CASSPRDPAFEKLFF
TGTGCCAGCTCACCCCGAGATCCGGCCTTCGAAAAACTGTTTTTT
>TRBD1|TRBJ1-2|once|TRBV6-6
CASSYGDRGFSTF
TGTGCCAGCAGTTACGGGGACAGGGGATTCTCCACCTTC
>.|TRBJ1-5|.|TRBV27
CASSLQGSNQPQHF
TGTGCCAGCAGTTTACAGGGGAGCAATCAGCCCCAGCATTTT
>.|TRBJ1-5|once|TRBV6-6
CASSSASGRDQPQHF
TGTGCCAGCAGTTCTGCGTCGGGACGGGATCAGCCCCAGCATTTT
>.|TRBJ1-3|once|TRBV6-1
CASSEGLVSGNTIYF
TGTGCCAGCAGTGAGGGATTAGTCTCTGGAAACACCATATATTTT
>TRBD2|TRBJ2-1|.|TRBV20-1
CSARPGLEPFF
TGCAGTGCTAGGCCCGGACTAGAGCCGTTCTTC
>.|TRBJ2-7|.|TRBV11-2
CASGVGSYEQYF
TGTGCCAGCGGAGTCGGCTCCTACGAGCAGTACTTC
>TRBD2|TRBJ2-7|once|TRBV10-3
CASAGLSYEQYF
TGTGCCTCAGCGGGACTCTCCTACGAGCAGTACTTC
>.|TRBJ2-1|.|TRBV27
CASSLTSLGNEQFF
TGTGCCAGCAGTCTTACTAGCCTGGGGAATGAGCAGTTCTTC
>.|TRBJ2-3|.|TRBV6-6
CASSYSIPGTTDTQYF
TGTGCCAGCAGTTACTCGATCCCGGGCACCACAGATACGCAGTATTTT
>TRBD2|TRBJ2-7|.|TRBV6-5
CASSPGLEKFEQYF
TGTGCCAGCAGCCCGGGACTAGAAAAATTCGAGCAGTACTTC
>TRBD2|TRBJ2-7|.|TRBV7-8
CASSRKGLAYEQYF
TGTGCCAGCAGCAGAAAGGGACTAGCCTACGAGCAGTACTTC
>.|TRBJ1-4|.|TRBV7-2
CASSLRGLATNEKLFF
TGTGCCAGCAGCTTACGGGGGTTGGCAACTAATGAAAAACTGTTTTTT
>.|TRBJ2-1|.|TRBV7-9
CASSLGRQSYNEQFF
TGTGCCAGCAGCTTAGGACGGCAGAGCTACAATGAGCAGTTCTTC
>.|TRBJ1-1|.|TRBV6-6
CASRAVGGNTEAFF
TGTGCCAGCAGGGCGGTTGGGGGGAACACTGAAGCTTTCTTT
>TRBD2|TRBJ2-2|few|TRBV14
CASSLGLAGLGAGELFF
TGTGCCAGCAGCCTTGGGCTAGCGGGCCTAGGGGCCGGGGAGCTGTTTTTT
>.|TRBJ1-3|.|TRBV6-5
CASSYSWSNSGNTIYF
TGTGCCAGCAGTTACTCTTGGAGTAACTCTGGAAACACCATATATTTT
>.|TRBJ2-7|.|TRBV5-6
CASSLRFGTSTGEQYF
TGTGCCAGCAGCTTGAGGTTTGGGACCTCAACGGGGGAGCAGTACTTC
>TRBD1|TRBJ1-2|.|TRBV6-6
CASSAGQADFNYGYTF
TGTGCCAGCAGTGCGGGACAGGCCGACTTTAACTATGGCTACACCTTC
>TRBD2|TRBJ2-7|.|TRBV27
CASSREGPHEQYF
TGTGCCAGCAGTCGGGAGGGACCCCACGAGCAGTACTTC
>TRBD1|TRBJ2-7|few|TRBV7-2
CASSYNRGSSYEQYF
TGTGCCAGCAGCTATAACAGGGGAAGTTCCTACGAGCAGTACTTC
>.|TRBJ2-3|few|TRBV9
CASSVGQGSPDTQYF
TGTGCCAGCAGCGTAGGTCAGGGATCCCCAGATACGCAGTATTTT
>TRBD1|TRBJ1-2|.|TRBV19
CASTSQETGVYGYTF
TGTGCCAGTACCAGTCAGGAGACAGGGGTCTATGGCTACACCTTC